Reported below is one T cell receptor (beta chain). Its antigen remains unidentified. The data derive from a study of T cell responses to AZD1222 COVID-19 vaccine. Study-wide results and limits: Reportedly, nearly half the spike-specific TCRs target unmutated variant regions.

Second-dose intervals near 4 or 12 weeks were combined. Germline V CDR1 and CDR2: LGHNA, YNFKEQ. V lost 1 base, J lost 7 bases, and 23 bases lay in between. This CDR3 is built from 18 residues. The repertoire was sequenced with immunoSEQ multiplex PCR; TCRdb's copy has only in-frame clones and lacks some. The sample records around 150,000 clones, approximately 92% being singletons. The TCR comes from an adult who received the AZD1222 COVID-19 vaccine. This material consisted of peripheral blood, taken 28 days after the second AZD1222 dose. The chain has TRBV4-2 and TRBJ1-5; D is undetermined. CDR3 amino acids: CASSQVAVTTGYWQPQHF. The DNA for the CDR3 is TGTGCCAGCAGCCAAGTGGCAGTGACGACTGGGTATTGGCAGCCCCAGCATTTT.